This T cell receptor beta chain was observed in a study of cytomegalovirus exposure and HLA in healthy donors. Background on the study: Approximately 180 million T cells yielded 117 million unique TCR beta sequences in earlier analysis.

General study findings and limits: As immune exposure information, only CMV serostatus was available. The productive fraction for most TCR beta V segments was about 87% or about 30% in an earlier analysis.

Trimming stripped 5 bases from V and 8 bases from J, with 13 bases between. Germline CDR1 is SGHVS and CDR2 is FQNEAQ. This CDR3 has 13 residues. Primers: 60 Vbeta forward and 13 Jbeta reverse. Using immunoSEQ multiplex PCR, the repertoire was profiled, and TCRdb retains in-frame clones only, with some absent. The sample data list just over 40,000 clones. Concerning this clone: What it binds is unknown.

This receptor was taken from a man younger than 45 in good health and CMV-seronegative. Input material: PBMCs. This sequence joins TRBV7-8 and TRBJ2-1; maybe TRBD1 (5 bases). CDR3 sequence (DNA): TGTGCCAGCAGCCCCGACAGACAATATGAGCAGTTCTTC. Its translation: CASSPDRQYEQFF.